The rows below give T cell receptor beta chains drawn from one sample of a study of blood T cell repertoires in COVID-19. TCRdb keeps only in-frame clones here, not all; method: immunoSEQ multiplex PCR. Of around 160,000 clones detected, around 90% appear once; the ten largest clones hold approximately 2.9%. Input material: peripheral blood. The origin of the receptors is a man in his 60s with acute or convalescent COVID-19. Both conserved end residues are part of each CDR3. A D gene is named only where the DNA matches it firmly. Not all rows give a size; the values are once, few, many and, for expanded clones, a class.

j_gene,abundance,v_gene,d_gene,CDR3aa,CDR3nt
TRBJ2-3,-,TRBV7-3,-,CASSLNAVSGTDTQYF,TGTGCCAGCAGCTTAAACGCGGTTAGTGGAACAGATACGCAGTATTTT
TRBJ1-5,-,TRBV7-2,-,CASSFEGVGNQPQHF,TGTGCCAGCAGCTTCGAGGGTGTAGGCAATCAGCCCCAGCATTTT
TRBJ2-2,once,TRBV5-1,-,CASRWDITNTGELFF,TGCGCCAGCAGGTGGGACATTACGAACACCGGGGAGCTGTTTTTT
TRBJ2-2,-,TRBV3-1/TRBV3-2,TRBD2,CASSRQLGGTGEMFF,TGTGCCAGCAGCCGCCAATTGGGGGGGACTGGTGAGATGTTTTTT
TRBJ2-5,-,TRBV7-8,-,CASSLANRQETQYF,TGTGCCAGCAGCTTAGCCAACAGACAAGAGACCCAGTACTTC
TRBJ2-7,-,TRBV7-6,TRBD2,CASSYLAGEIAVEQYF,TGTGCCAGCAGCTACCTAGCGGGGGAAATCGCAGTCGAGCAGTACTTC
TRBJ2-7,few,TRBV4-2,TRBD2,CASSQGLAVSYEQYF,TGTGCCAGCAGCCAAGGACTAGCGGTCTCCTACGAGCAGTACTTC
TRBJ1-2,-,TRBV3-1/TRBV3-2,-,CASSQIPGGEDGYTF,TGTGCCAGCAGCCAGATTCCGGGGGGCGAGGATGGCTACACCTTC
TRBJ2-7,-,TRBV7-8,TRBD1,CASSLRARGSEQYF,TGTGCCAGCAGCTTAAGGGCCAGGGGGTCCGAGCAGTACTTC
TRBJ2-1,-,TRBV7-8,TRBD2,CASSQAGGSSYNEQFF,TGTGCCAGCAGCCAAGCGGGGGGGAGCTCCTACAATGAGCAGTTCTTC
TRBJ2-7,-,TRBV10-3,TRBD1,CAIGRGLGTGSYEQYF,TGTGCCATCGGACGCGGGTTGGGGACAGGGAGCTACGAGCAGTACTTC
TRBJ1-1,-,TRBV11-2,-,CASSLIGQKNTEAFF,TGTGCCAGCAGCTTAATCGGACAGAAGAACACTGAAGCTTTCTTT
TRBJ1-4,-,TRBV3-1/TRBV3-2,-,CASSQAPGQLNEKLFF,TGTGCCAGCAGCCAAGCCCCCGGACAGCTTAATGAAAAACTGTTTTTT
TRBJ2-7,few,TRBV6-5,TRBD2,CASGRGILAAVEQYF,TGTGCCAGCGGAAGGGGGATACTAGCGGCGGTCGAGCAGTACTTC
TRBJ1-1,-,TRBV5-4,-,CASSLQENTEAFF,TGTGCCAGCAGCTTACAGGAGAACACTGAAGCTTTCTTT
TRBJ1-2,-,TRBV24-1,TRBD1,CATSAGGASGYTF,TGTGCCACCAGTGCAGGGGGAGCGAGTGGCTACACCTTC
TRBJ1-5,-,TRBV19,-,CASRNTRVSNQPQHF,TGTGCCAGTAGAAATACGAGGGTCAGCAATCAGCCCCAGCATTTT
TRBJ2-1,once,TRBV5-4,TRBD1,CASSLTTGNNEQFF,TGTGCCAGCAGCTTAACGACAGGGAACAATGAGCAGTTCTTC
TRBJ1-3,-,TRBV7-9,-,CASSLTSSFSSGNTIYF,TGTGCCAGCAGCTTAACGAGTTCCTTTAGCTCTGGAAACACCATATATTTT
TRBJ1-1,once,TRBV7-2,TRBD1,CASSPGGRNTEAFF,TGTGCCAGCAGCCCAGGGGGCAGAAACACTGAAGCTTTCTTT
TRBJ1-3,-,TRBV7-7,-,CASSLTEAASSGNTIYF,TGTGCTAGCAGCTTAACCGAGGCCGCAAGCTCTGGAAACACCATATATTTT
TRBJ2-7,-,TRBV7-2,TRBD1,CASSAHPGQGQFEQYF,TGTGCCAGCAGCGCGCATCCGGGACAGGGTCAATTCGAGCAGTACTTC
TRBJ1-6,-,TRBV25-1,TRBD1,CASVGQGNSPLHF,TGTGCCAGCGTAGGACAGGGAAATTCACCCCTCCACTTT
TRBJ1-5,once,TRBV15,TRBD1,CATSSVTGVIQPQHF,TGTGCCACCAGCTCCGTCACAGGGGTCATTCAGCCCCAGCATTTT
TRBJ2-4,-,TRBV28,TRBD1,CASSLLHWDREIAKNIQYF,TGTGCCAGCAGTTTATTACATTGGGACAGGGAAATAGCCAAAAACATTCAGTACTTC
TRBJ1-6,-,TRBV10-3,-,CAISDRGHNSPLHF,TGTGCCATCAGTGATCGGGGACATAATTCGCCCCTCCACTTT
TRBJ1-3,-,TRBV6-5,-,CASSYGSSGNTIYF,TGTGCCAGCAGTTACGGGAGCTCTGGAAACACCATATATTTT
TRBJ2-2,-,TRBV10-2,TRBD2,CASSVRGLAGNTGELFF,TGCGCCAGCAGCGTCAGAGGGCTAGCGGGGAACACCGGGGAGCTGTTTTTT
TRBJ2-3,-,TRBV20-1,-,CSASLSSTDTQYF,TGCAGTGCTAGTCTCTCTAGCACAGATACGCAGTATTTT
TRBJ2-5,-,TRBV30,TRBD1,CAWGTGYETQYF,TGTGCCTGGGGGACAGGGTACGAGACCCAGTACTTC
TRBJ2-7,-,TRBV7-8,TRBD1,CASSHLGQGFYEQYF,TGTGCCAGCAGCCACCTGGGACAGGGGTTCTACGAGCAGTACTTC
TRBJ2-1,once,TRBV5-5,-,CASRLERLWPHNEQFF,TGTGCCAGCAGGTTGGAGCGTCTTTGGCCCCACAATGAGCAGTTCTTC
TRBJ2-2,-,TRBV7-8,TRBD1,CASSSRQGRNTGELFF,TGTGCCAGCAGCTCCAGACAGGGCCGGAACACCGGGGAGCTGTTTTTT
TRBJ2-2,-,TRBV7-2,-,CASSLYSPTGELFF,TGTGCCAGCAGCTTATATAGTCCAACCGGGGAGCTGTTTTTT
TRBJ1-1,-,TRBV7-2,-,CASSLVGGNTEAFF,TGTGCCAGCAGCTTAGTGGGGGGGAACACTGAAGCTTTCTTT
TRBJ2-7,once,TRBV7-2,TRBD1,CASSLAGVRGPYEQYF,TGTGCCAGCAGCTTAGCGGGCGTCAGGGGGCCCTACGAGCAGTACTTC
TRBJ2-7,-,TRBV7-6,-,CASSPGGYEQYF,TGTGCCAGCAGCCCCGGTGGTTACGAGCAGTACTTC
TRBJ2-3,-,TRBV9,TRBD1,CASSVAGGGDTQYF,TGTGCCAGCAGCGTAGCAGGGGGCGGAGATACGCAGTATTTT
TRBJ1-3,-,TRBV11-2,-,CASSWTDSRNTIYF,TGTGCCAGCAGTTGGACAGACTCGAGAAACACCATATATTTT
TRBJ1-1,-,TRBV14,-,CASSQGRQHTEAFF,TGTGCCAGCAGCCAAGGGAGACAGCACACTGAAGCTTTCTTT
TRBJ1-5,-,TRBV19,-,CASSTQTYQPQHF,TGTGCCAGTAGTACTCAGACATATCAGCCCCAGCATTTT
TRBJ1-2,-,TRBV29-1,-,CSVVRGYGYTF,TGCAGCGTTGTCAGGGGCTATGGCTACACCTTC
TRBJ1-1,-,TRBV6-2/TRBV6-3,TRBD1,CASSPDRGNTEAFF,TGTGCCAGCAGTCCGGACAGGGGGAACACTGAAGCTTTCTTT
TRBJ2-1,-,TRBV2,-,CASRPTYNEQFF,TGTGCCAGCAGACCAACATACAATGAGCAGTTCTTC
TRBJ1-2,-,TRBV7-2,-,CASSLAVVVGADYGYTF,TGTGCCAGCAGCTTAGCGGTCGTGGTAGGGGCGGACTATGGCTACACCTTC
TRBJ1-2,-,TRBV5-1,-,CASSLARGMTGYTF,TGCGCCAGCAGCTTGGCCCGGGGGATGACAGGCTACACCTTC
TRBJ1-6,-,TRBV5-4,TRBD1,CASRFRQGDSPLHF,TGTGCCAGCAGATTCCGACAGGGGGATTCACCCCTCCACTTT
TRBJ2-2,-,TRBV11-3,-,CASSLLATTGELFF,TGTGCCAGCAGCTTACTAGCAACCACCGGGGAGCTGTTTTTT
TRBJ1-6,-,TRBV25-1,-,CASTNGGLRSPLHF,TGTGCCAGCACGAACGGGGGATTGAGGTCACCCCTCCACTTT
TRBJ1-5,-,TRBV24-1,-,CATSEERGQPQHF,TGTGCCACCAGTGAAGAGAGGGGGCAGCCCCAGCATTTT
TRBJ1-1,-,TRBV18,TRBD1,CASSAGQLNTEAFF,TGTGCCAGCTCAGCGGGACAGCTGAACACTGAAGCTTTCTTT
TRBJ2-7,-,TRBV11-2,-,CASSLGQGTYEQYF,TGTGCCAGCAGCCTTGGGCAGGGGACCTACGAGCAGTACTTC